This T cell receptor beta chain stems from a study of OX40 agonist ivuxolimab in advanced cancers. Sequencing used immunoSEQ multiplex PCR; TCRdb keeps in-frame clones, though not all of them. The repertoire holds around 9,900 clones, 66% seen once, with 26% in the top ten. Broader study findings: CD4+ and CD8+ T cells in blood underwent clonal expansion by week 6 at 0.1 to 3.0 mg/kg.

The table lists this clone with a count of one. Its specificity is not known. CDR1 is SGHAT, CDR2 FQNNGV, per germline. The CDR3 is 16 residues long. Trimming left V 5 bases short and J 0 bases short, with 14 bases between. The sequence derives from an adult with an advanced solid tumor such as melanoma, head and neck, liver or kidney cancer. The sample here was CD4+ or CD8+ T cells sorted from blood, taken in a trial of the OX40 agonist ivuxolimab. The V call is TRBV11-2, the J call TRBJ1-3, with D perhaps matching TRBD1 (5 bases). Here the CDR3 reads CASSDPDSSSGNTIYF. CDR3 coding DNA: TGTGCCAGCAGCGATCCAGACAGTTCCTCTGGAAACACCATATATTTT.